The next 17 T cell receptor beta chains were all read from a single sample in a study of blood T cell repertoires in COVID-19. The table came from immunoSEQ multiplex PCR; TCRdb's copy has only in-frame clones and leaves some out. The profile shows some 120,000 clones, more than 80% of them singletons. The sample taken for sequencing was peripheral blood. The receptor source for this set is a woman over 75 with COVID-19, enrolled during active disease.

The chain combines TRBV19 with TRBJ1-2; weak D call: TRBD1 (5 bases). V was trimmed by 4 bases and J by 8 bases, leaving 14 bases between them. This CDR3 has 13 residues. Per the germline V gene, CDR1 is LNHDA and CDR2 is SQIVND (reference sequence). The CDR3 sequence is CASSTRTPAGYTF. CDR3 DNA sequence: TGTGCCAGTAGTACCCGGACACCGGCAGGCTACACCTTC.

This clone appeared a single time. The genes are TRBV5-1 and TRBJ1-1, with D perhaps TRBD1 (5 bases). Trimming cost V 4 bases and J 2 bases, with 12 bases left between them. CDR1 and CDR2 from the germline V gene are SGHRS and YFSETQ. The CDR3 spans 14 residues. CDR3 residues: CASSEKTGNTEAFF. The CDR3 nucleotides are TGCGCCAGCAGCGAGAAAACAGGAAACACTGAAGCTTTCTTT.

In this sample, this clone turned up a few times. V and J are TRBV18 and TRBJ1-3, with D hard to call. The length of the CDR3 is 14 residues. The V gene's germline CDR1 is KGHSH and CDR2 LQKENI. V was pared by 0 bases and J by 4 bases, with 7 bases between. Here the CDR3 reads CASSPPSGGNTIYF. DNA for the CDR3: TGTGCCAGCTCACCACCGTCGGGAGGAAACACCATATATTTT.

The chain is built from TRBV6-5 and TRBJ2-1, with 7 bases matching TRBD2. After removal of 1 base from V and 9 bases from J, the junction contained 6 bases not matched to a gene. CDR1 is MNHEY and CDR2 is SVGAGI in the germline V gene. This CDR3 contains 14 residues. The CDR3 loop is CASSYFRGGSEQFF. In DNA, the CDR3 is TGTGCCAGCAGTTACTTCCGCGGGGGTAGTGAGCAGTTCTTC.

J is TRBJ1-1 and V is TRBV27; the match to TRBD1 covers 10 bases. The trim removed 11 bases at V and 7 bases at J, leaving 7 bases unmatched. CDR3 length: 12 amino acids. Germline V gives CDR1 MNHEY, CDR2 SMNVEV (reference sequence). CDR3 DNA sequence: TGTGCCGTACAACGGACAGGGGGTGAAGCTTTCTTT. This sequence encodes CAVQRTGGEAFF.

The chain carries TRBV19 and TRBJ1-5; D possibly corresponds to TRBD1 (6 bases). Germline V gives CDR1 LNHDA, CDR2 SQIVND (reference sequence). V lost 1 base, J lost 0 bases, and 16 bases lay in between. CDR3 length: 18 residues. In nucleotides, the CDR3 is TGTGCCAGTAGTATAGGGGGGGGCAGGGCGTATAGCAATCAGCCCCAGCATTTT. It specifies CASSIGGGRAYSNQPQHF.

This clone appeared a single time. The chain employs TRBV5-1 and TRBJ2-3; 7 bases align to TRBD1. This CDR3 region has 13 residues. V lost 7 bases, J lost 0 bases, and 2 bases stayed unmatched. Germline V gives CDR1 SGHRS, CDR2 YFSETQ. CDR3 DNA: TGCGCCAGCCAGACAGGGAGCACAGATACGCAGTATTTT. This gives the protein CASQTGSTDTQYF. The full variable domain, with the rest looked up from reference TRBV5-1 and TRBJ2-3, is KAGVTQTPRYLIKTRGQQVTLSCSPISGHRSVSWYQQTPGQGLQFLFEYFSETQRNKGNFPGRFSGRQFSNSRSEMNVSTLELGDSALYLCASQTGSTDTQYFGPGTRLTVL.

This sequence joins TRBV3-1 (or the pseudogene TRBV3-2) and TRBJ1-4; D gene uncertain. Trimming left V 0 bases short and J 8 bases short, with 4 bases between. In germline, CDR1 is LGHDT, CDR2 YNNKEL (reference sequence). CDR3 length equals 12 residues. The CDR3 nucleotides are TGTGCCAGCAGCCAAGAGAGAGAAAAACTGTTTTTT. This translates into CASSQEREKLFF.

This clone was detected only a few times. The chain combines TRBV28 with TRBJ1-5, with a weak D call TRBD1 (5 bases). CDR3 length: 14 residues. Germline V gene sequence: CDR1 MDHEN, CDR2 SYDVKM. V shed 6 bases and J shed 4 bases, with 13 bases lying between them. The CDR3 here is CASRITGGNQPQHF. The CDR3 nucleotides read TGTGCCAGCAGGATTACAGGAGGGAATCAGCCCCAGCATTTT. The whole variable domain, remainder taken from reference TRBV28 and TRBJ1-5, is DVKVTQSSRYLVKRTGEKVFLECVQDMDHENMFWYRQDPGLGLRLIYFSYDVKMKEKGDIPEGYSVSREKKERFSLILESASTNQTSMYLCASRITGGNQPQHFGDGTRLSIL.

V and J are TRBV5-6 and TRBJ1-2; a possible D gene is TRBD1 (5 bases). Per the germline V gene, CDR1 is SGHDT and CDR2 is YYEEEE. There are 14 residues in the CDR3. Trimming took 0 bases from V and 4 from J, leaving 10 bases between them. CDR3 in DNA: TGTGCCAGCAGCTTGGGGCAGGGTGGCTATGGCTACACCTTC. It translates to CASSLGQGGYGYTF.

This rearrangement joins TRBV27 to TRBJ1-6; TRBD1 matches at 7 bases. V lost 1 base, J lost 4 bases, and 7 bases stayed unmatched. Germline lookup yields CDR1 MNHEY and CDR2 SMNVEV (reference sequence). The CDR3 sequence is 17 residues long. CDR3 nucleotide sequence: TGTGCCAGCAGTTTATATTTTGGGGGACAGTATAATTCACCCCTCCACTTT. Its translation: CASSLYFGGQYNSPLHF.

The gene calls are TRBV6-5 and TRBJ2-2; TRBD2 is a possible D gene (6 bases). The germline gives CDR1 MNHEY, CDR2 SVGAGI. V lost 8 bases to trimming and J lost 0 bases, with 10 bases between them. The CDR3 is made up of 14 amino acids. CDR3 region: CASEGLSNTGELFF. The CDR3 DNA reads TGTGCCAGCGAGGGACTTTCGAACACCGGGGAGCTGTTTTTT.

The chain couples TRBV13 to TRBJ1-1; D remains ambiguous. The germline V gene encodes CDR1 PRHDT and CDR2 FYEKMQ (reference sequence). The length of the CDR3 is 12 residues. Trimming left V 1 base short and J 10 bases short, with 10 bases between. DNA of the CDR3: TGTGCCAGCAGCTTAGTTGCTCGGGGAGCTTTCTTT. Translating it yields CASSLVARGAFF. The whole variable domain, remainder taken from reference TRBV13 and TRBJ1-1, is AAGVIQSPRHLIKEKRETATLKCYPIPRHDTVYWYQQGPGQDPQFLISFYEKMQSDKGSIPDRFSAQQFSDYHSELNMSSLELGDSALYFCASSLVARGAFFGQGTRLTVV.

This chain joins TRBV6-2 or TRBV6-3 and TRBJ2-7, with 8 positions matching TRBD1. The CDR3 has 14 amino acids. Germline V gene sequence: CDR1 MNHEY, CDR2 SVGEGT. V shed 2 bases and J 2 bases; nucleotides not matched to a gene: 2. The CDR3 DNA reads as TGTGCCAGCAGTTACGGACAGGGCGCCTACGAGCAGTACTTC. It translates to CASSYGQGAYEQYF.

J is TRBJ2-5 and V is TRBV7-2; 13 bases agree with TRBD2. The V segment lost 4 bases and the J segment 4 bases; nucleotides outside the gene matches: 3. Germline CDR1 is SGHTA and CDR2 is FQGNSA. The CDR3 sequence is 15 residues long. The CDR3 sequence is CASSSRLAGGETQYF. CDR3 nucleotide sequence: TGTGCCAGCAGCTCCCGACTAGCGGGAGGAGAGACCCAGTACTTC.

The genes are TRBV28 and TRBJ1-3; no clear D. V was cut by 4 bases and J by 9 bases, with 22 bases left in between. The length of the CDR3 is 16 residues. Looked up from germline, CDR1 is MDHEN and CDR2 is SYDVKM. This CDR3 reads CASSSQILALGVTIYF. CDR3 coding DNA: TGTGCCAGCAGTTCCCAAATACTAGCCCTCGGGGTCACCATATATTTT. The full variable domain, in which reference TRBV28 and TRBJ1-3 provide the parts outside the CDR3, is DVKVTQSSRYLVKRTGEKVFLECVQDMDHENMFWYRQDPGLGLRLIYFSYDVKMKEKGDIPEGYSVSREKKERFSLILESASTNQTSMYLCASSSQILALGVTIYFGEGSWLTVV.

The chain uses TRBV28 and TRBJ1-2, with D perhaps matching TRBD1 (5 bases). Germline V gene sequence: CDR1 MDHEN, CDR2 SYDVKM. The CDR3 sequence is 12 residues long. Trimming removed 6 bases from V and 8 bases from J, with 13 bases in between. The CDR3 reads CASSSGVGGYTF. The CDR3 DNA follows: TGTGCCAGCAGCTCGGGGGTAGGGGGCTACACCTTC.